Detailed here is one T cell receptor beta chain. The antigen remains unidentified. The data were taken from a study of blood T cells in healthy people across ages. Study-level results: Whereas aged donors had fewer naive CD4+ cells, long-lived donors had more of them and higher diversity. Any conclusive comparison of naive versus antigen-experienced cells was prevented by using unsorted PBMCs.

The CDR3 extends over 14 amino acids. CDR1 is LGHDT, CDR2 YNNKEL, per germline (reference sequence). With V trimmed by 4 bases and J by 4 bases, 3 bases remained unmatched. A sample-barcoded 5' primer and a J-beta primer mix were used in a second PCR of roughly 6 to 11 cycles. TCRdb reprocessed the 5' RACE reads via MiXCR and lists one record per CDR3 protein. The sample has some 1.1 million distinct CDR3 sequences, roughly two fifths seen once. Those donating, healthy Caucasian individuals from Russia, were aged roughly 6 to 90. Total RNA extraction produced at least 6 micrograms (per sample) for the study.

The sequence was collected from a man in his late teens or twenties in good health. What was sequenced was blood. The gene calls are TRBV3-1 and TRBJ1-1; TRBD1 matches at 10 bases. The CDR3 region has the DNA TGTGCCAGCAGCCCGGGACAGGGGTTCACTGAAGCTTTCTTT. Residues: CASSPGQGFTEAFF. The complete variable domain, with remaining parts taken from reference TRBV3-1 and TRBJ1-1, reads DTAVSQTPKYLVTQMGNDKSIKCEQNLGHDTMYWYKQDSKKFLKIMFSYNNKELIINETVPNRFSPKSPDKAHLNLHINSLELGDSAVYFCASSPGQGFTEAFFGQGTRLTVV.